These T cell receptor beta chains were read from a single sample in a study of cytomegalovirus exposure and HLA in healthy donors. Here immunoSEQ multiplex PCR was the method, and the copy in TCRdb shows in-frame clones only, minus some. The table records 200,000 to 250,000 clones, around 80% of them present only once. The sequenced sample was PBMCs. Receptors were obtained from a woman aged 60 to 75 in good health and CMV-seropositive. Both conserved end residues are part of each CDR3. The order of the fields is J gene, V gene, D gene, CDR3 length, clone size, CDR3 DNA, CDR3 protein. D genes are given only for firm matches. Clone sizes are given selectively: once, few, many, or a class where the clone is expanded.

TRBJ2-5 | TRBV14 | NA | 13 | NA | TGTGCCAGCAGCCAAAACAGCCAAGAGACCCAGTACTTC | CASSQNSQETQYF
TRBJ2-7 | TRBV5-1 | TRBD1 | 14 | NA | TGCGCCAGCAGCCCAGGGACAGTACTCTACGAGCAGTACTTC | CASSPGTVLYEQYF
TRBJ1-1 | TRBV7-6 | TRBD1 | 14 | NA | TGTGCCAGCAGCTCCGGGACAGGGGGGACTGAAGCTTTCTTT | CASSSGTGGTEAFF
TRBJ2-7 | TRBV7-9 | NA | 15 | NA | TGTGCCAGCAGCTTGATTTCAGGGGCTGGGGCCGAGCAGTACTTC | CASSLISGAGAEQYF
TRBJ2-7 | TRBV7-2 | TRBD1 | 14 | NA | TGTGCCAGCAGCCCCGGACAGGAATCCTACGAGCAGTACTTC | CASSPGQESYEQYF
TRBJ1-1 | TRBV7-9 | TRBD1 | 14 | NA | TGTGCCAGCAGCTCCTGGACAGGGCACACTGAAGCTTTCTTT | CASSSWTGHTEAFF
TRBJ2-7 | TRBV5-1 | TRBD1 | 15 | NA | TGCGCCAGCAGCTCCCGGGACAGGGGTTCCTACGAGCAGTACTTC | CASSSRDRGSYEQYF
TRBJ2-2 | TRBV2 | NA | 14 | NA | TGTGCCAGCAGTGGACAGACGAACACCGGGGAGCTGTTTTTT | CASSGQTNTGELFF
TRBJ1-2 | TRBV29-1 | NA | 12 | NA | TGCAGCGTCCGGGGTCAGCTCTATGGCTACACCTTC | CSVRGQLYGYTF
TRBJ2-7 | TRBV6-6 | NA | 12 | NA | TGTGCCAGCAGTTTGACAGTTGGGGAGCAGTACTTC | CASSLTVGEQYF
TRBJ2-1 | TRBV29-1 | NA | 12 | NA | TGCAGCGTTGGTTGGACTGATAATGAGCAGTTCTTC | CSVGWTDNEQFF
TRBJ2-2 | TRBV7-6 | NA | 16 | once | TGTGCCAGCAGCTTACAGGGACTCCTTAACACCGGGGAGCTGTTTTTT | CASSLQGLLNTGELFF
TRBJ1-1 | TRBV5-1 | NA | 14 | NA | TGCGCCAGCAGCTTTGACACTTTGAACACTGAAGCTTTCTTT | CASSFDTLNTEAFF
TRBJ1-5 | TRBV30 | NA | 13 | NA | TGTGCCTTTATGTCGGGGTCGGAGCAGCCCCAGCATTTT | CAFMSGSEQPQHF
TRBJ2-7 | TRBV6-6 | TRBD1 | 15 | NA | TGTGCCAGCAGGACCGGGACAGGAGCGTCCTACGAGCAGTACTTC | CASRTGTGASYEQYF
TRBJ1-6 | TRBV15 | NA | 13 | NA | TGTGCCACCAGCAGACCGCAGGGAAGCTCCCTCCACTTT | CATSRPQGSSLHF
TRBJ2-6 | TRBV5-1 | NA | 18 | NA | TGCGCCAGCAGCCGGACTTGGGGGGGGGCCTCTGGGGCCAACGTCCTGACTTTC | CASSRTWGGASGANVLTF
TRBJ2-1 | TRBV5-4 | NA | 14 | NA | TGTGCCAGCAGGCCAGCAGTACTAGCTAATGAGCAGTTCTTC | CASRPAVLANEQFF
TRBJ2-2 | TRBV11-1 | NA | 12 | NA | TGTGCCAGCAGCTTCGTCGTCGGGGAGCTGTTTTTT | CASSFVVGELFF
TRBJ1-1 | TRBV29-1 | NA | 13 | NA | TGCAGCGTTGACGACGGGGGGAACACTGAAGCTTTCTTT | CSVDDGGNTEAFF
TRBJ2-5 | TRBV6-1 | TRBD1 | 15 | few | TGTGCCAGCAGTGGATCGACAGGGTACCAAGAGACCCAGTACTTC | CASSGSTGYQETQYF
TRBJ2-5 | TRBV11-2 | TRBD2 | 15 | NA | TGTGCCAGCAGCTCCCGACTAGCGGGGGGAGAGACCCAGTACTTC | CASSSRLAGGETQYF
TRBJ2-6 | TRBV14 | NA | 17 | NA | TGTGCCAGCAGCCTCATCGGCGGGGGCACTGGGGCCAACGTCCTGACTTTC | CASSLIGGGTGANVLTF
TRBJ2-7 | TRBV6-6 | TRBD1 | 13 | NA | TGTGCCCGTCTACAGCTCAGGGGGATGGAGCAGTACTTC | CARLQLRGMEQYF
TRBJ2-7 | TRBV7-6 | NA | 13 | NA | TGTGCCAGCAGCTTGGATTTAAACCCTGCGGTGGACTTC | CASSLDLNPAVDF
TRBJ2-3 | TRBV2 | NA | 13 | NA | TGTGCCAGCAGACAGGAGATAACAGATACGCAGTATTTT | CASRQEITDTQYF
TRBJ1-1 | TRBV14 | NA | 14 | NA | TGTGCCAGCAGCCAAGTGGATAGAGCAGGGGCAGCTTTCTTT | CASSQVDRAGAAFF
TRBJ2-1 | TRBV21-1 | NA | 16 | NA | TGTGCCAGCAGCAAGGGACTAGCGGGGGGAGGAAATGAGCAGTTCTTC | CASSKGLAGGGNEQFF
TRBJ1-2 | TRBV5-1 | TRBD1 | 15 | NA | TGCGCCAGCAGCCAAAAAGGACAGGGGGCCTATGGCTACACCTTC | CASSQKGQGAYGYTF
TRBJ2-1 | TRBV7-2 | TRBD2 | 15 | NA | TGTGCCAGCAGCTTGGACGGCCCGGGGGGGAATGAGCAGTTCTTC | CASSLDGPGGNEQFF
TRBJ1-3 | TRBV19 | NA | 14 | NA | TGTGCCAGTAGGCGAGGGGGGGCTGGAAACACCATATATTTT | CASRRGGAGNTIYF
TRBJ1-6 | TRBV30 | NA | 17 | few | TGTGCCTGGAGTGTATTTACAGTTAGCTCCTATAATTCACCCCTCCACTTT | CAWSVFTVSSYNSPLHF
TRBJ1-3 | TRBV28 | NA | 14 | NA | TGTGCCAGCAGTTCGCCAGGTTCTGGAAACACCATATATTTT | CASSSPGSGNTIYF
TRBJ1-1 | TRBV11-1 | TRBD1 | 13 | few | TGTGCCAGCAGCTTCAGGGGGCACACTGAAGCTTTCTTT | CASSFRGHTEAFF
TRBJ1-2 | TRBV28 | TRBD1 | 15 | NA | TGTGCCAGCAGTTCTACGGGACAGTCGAACTATGGCTACACCTTC | CASSSTGQSNYGYTF
TRBJ1-5 | TRBV4-1 | TRBD1 | 17 | NA | TGCGCCAGCAGCCAAGTCCCGGGACAGGGGGCGAATCAGCCCCAGCATTTT | CASSQVPGQGANQPQHF
TRBJ1-2 | TRBV9 | NA | 13 | NA | TGTGCCAGCAGCGTACCAGGCACCTATGGCTACACCTTC | CASSVPGTYGYTF
TRBJ2-2 | TRBV5-1 | NA | 13 | NA | TGCGCCAGCAGCTTAGAGGACACCGGGGAGCTGTTTTTT | CASSLEDTGELFF
TRBJ1-5 | TRBV9 | NA | 14 | NA | TGTGCCAGCAGTCTCGGACAGAACAATCAGCCCCAGCATTTT | CASSLGQNNQPQHF
TRBJ1-5 | TRBV7-2 | TRBD1 | 16 | NA | TGTGCCAGCAGCTTAGCAGGAGGGGGCGCAGGTCAGCCCCAGCATTTT | CASSLAGGGAGQPQHF
TRBJ2-2 | TRBV7-3 | NA | 12 | NA | TGTGCCAGCAGCCTCGGCACCGGGGAGCTGTTTTTT | CASSLGTGELFF
TRBJ2-5 | TRBV11-2 | TRBD2 | 14 | few | TGTGCCAGCAGCTTAGGGGGGACTAAAGAGACCCAGTACTTC | CASSLGGTKETQYF
TRBJ2-1 | TRBV29-1 | TRBD2 | 16 | NA | TGCAGGTGGAAGGTAGCGGGAGTTGGGTCCTACAATGAGCAGTTCTTC | CRWKVAGVGSYNEQFF
TRBJ2-3 | TRBV5-1 | TRBD1 | 14 | NA | TGCGCCAGCAGCCATGGACAGGGCCCAGATACGCAGTATTTT | CASSHGQGPDTQYF
TRBJ2-1 | TRBV18 | TRBD1 | 15 | NA | TGTGCCAGCTCACTCGATTACAGGGGCCGGAATGAGCAGTTCTTC | CASSLDYRGRNEQFF
TRBJ1-1 | TRBV6-5 | NA | 12 | NA | TGTGCCAGCAGTTACCCAGGGCGAGGTCCTTTCTTT | CASSYPGRGPFF
TRBJ1-1 | TRBV2 | NA | 13 | NA | TGTGCCAGCAGGGCAGGGGAGAACACTGAAGCTTTCTTT | CASRAGENTEAFF
TRBJ2-2 | TRBV5-4 | TRBD1 | 15 | NA | TGTGCCAGCAGCCCCGGGACAGAGGTTACCGGGGAGCTGTTTTTT | CASSPGTEVTGELFF
TRBJ2-7 | TRBV5-1 | TRBD2 | 15 | NA | TGCGCCAGCAGCCCGGGCCTGACTAGCGTTGACGAGCAGTACTTC | CASSPGLTSVDEQYF
TRBJ2-3 | TRBV5-1 | NA | 14 | NA | TGCGCCAGCAGCTTGGCCGTATACACAGATACGCAGTATTTT | CASSLAVYTDTQYF
TRBJ2-3 | TRBV27 | TRBD2 | 16 | NA | TGTGCCAGCAGTTTAAGGACTAGCGGAAGCACAGATACGCAGTATTTT | CASSLRTSGSTDTQYF
TRBJ2-5 | TRBV30 | NA | 13 | few | TGTGCCTGGAGTGTACATGGCCCACAGACCCAGTACTTC | CAWSVHGPQTQYF
TRBJ2-1 | TRBV19 | NA | 15 | NA | TGTGCCAGTACTGCCGGGAATACCCCGTTCTATGAGCAGTTCTTC | CASTAGNTPFYEQFF
TRBJ2-5 | TRBV10-3 | TRBD1 | 13 | NA | TGTGCCACCTTACAGGGGGTTGAAGAGACCCAGTACTTC | CATLQGVEETQYF
TRBJ1-5 | TRBV7-9 | TRBD1 | 17 | few | TGTGCCAGCAGCCCCGGAGTTCGGACAGGGATCAACCAGCCCCAGCATTTT | CASSPGVRTGINQPQHF